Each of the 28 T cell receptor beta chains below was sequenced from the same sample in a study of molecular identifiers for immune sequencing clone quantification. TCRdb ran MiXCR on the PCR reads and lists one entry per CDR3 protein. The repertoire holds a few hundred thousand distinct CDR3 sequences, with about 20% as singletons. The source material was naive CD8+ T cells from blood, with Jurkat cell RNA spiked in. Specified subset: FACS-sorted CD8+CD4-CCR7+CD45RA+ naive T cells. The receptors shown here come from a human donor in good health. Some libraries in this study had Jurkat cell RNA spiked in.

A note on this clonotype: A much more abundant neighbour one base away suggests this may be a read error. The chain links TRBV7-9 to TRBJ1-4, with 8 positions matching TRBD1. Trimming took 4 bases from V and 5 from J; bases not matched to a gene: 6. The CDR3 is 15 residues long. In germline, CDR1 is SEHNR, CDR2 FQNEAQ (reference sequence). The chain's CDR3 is CASSSGAGGNEKLFF. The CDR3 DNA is TGTGCCAGCAGCTCCGGGGCAGGGGGCAATGAAAAACTGTTTTTT.

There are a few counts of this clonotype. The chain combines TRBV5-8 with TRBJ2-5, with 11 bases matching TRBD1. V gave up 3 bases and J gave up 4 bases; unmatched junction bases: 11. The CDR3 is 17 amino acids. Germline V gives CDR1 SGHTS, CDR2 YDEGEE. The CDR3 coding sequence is TGTGCCAGCAGCTCCGGGACAGGGGGTATGCAGGGAGAGACCCAGTACTTC. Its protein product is CASSSGTGGMQGETQYF.

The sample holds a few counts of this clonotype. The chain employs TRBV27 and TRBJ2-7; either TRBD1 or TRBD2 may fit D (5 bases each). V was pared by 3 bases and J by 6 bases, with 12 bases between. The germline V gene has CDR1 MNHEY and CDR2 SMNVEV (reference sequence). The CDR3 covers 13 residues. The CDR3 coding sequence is TGTGCCAGCAGTTTCCACCAGGGACCCGAGCAGTACTTC. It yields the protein CASSFHQGPEQYF.

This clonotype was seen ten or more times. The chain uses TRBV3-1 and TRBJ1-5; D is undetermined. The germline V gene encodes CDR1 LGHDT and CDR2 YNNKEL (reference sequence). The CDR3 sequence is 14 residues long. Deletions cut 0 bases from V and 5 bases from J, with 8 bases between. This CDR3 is CASSQDGGYQPQHF. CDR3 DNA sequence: TGTGCCAGCAGCCAAGACGGAGGTTATCAGCCCCAGCATTTT.

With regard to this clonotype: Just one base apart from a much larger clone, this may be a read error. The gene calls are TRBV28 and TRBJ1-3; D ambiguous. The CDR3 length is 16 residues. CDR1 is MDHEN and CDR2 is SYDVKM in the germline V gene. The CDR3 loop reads CASSLFGSEIGNAIYF. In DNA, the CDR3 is TGTGCCAGCAGTTTATTTGGGTCGGAAATTGGAAACGCCATATATTTT.

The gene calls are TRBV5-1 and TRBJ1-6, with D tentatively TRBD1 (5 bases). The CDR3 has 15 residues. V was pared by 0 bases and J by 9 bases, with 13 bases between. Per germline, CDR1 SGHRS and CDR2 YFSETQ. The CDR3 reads CASSLVWQGLSPLHF. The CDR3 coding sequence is TGCGCCAGCAGCTTGGTTTGGCAGGGTCTTTCACCCCTCCACTTT.

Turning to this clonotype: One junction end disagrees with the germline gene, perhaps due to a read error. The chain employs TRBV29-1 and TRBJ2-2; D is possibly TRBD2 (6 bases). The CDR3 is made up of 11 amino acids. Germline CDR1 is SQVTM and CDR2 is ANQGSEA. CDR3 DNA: TGCAGCGCTGTCGGATCCGGGGGGCTGTTTTTT. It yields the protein CSAVGSGGLFF.

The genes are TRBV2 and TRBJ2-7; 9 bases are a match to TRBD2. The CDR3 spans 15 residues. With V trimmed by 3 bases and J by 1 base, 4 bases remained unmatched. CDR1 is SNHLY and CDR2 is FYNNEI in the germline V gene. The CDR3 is CASSDALAGSYEQYF. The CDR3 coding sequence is TGTGCCAGCAGTGATGCCCTAGCGGGGTCCTACGAGCAGTACTTC.

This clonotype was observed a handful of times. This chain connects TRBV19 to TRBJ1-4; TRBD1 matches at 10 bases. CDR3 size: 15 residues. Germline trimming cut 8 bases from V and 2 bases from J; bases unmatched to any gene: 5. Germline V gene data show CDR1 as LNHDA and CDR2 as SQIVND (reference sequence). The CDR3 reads CASYQTGGTNEKLFF. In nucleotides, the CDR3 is TGTGCCAGTTACCAGACAGGGGGCACTAATGAAAAACTGTTTTTT. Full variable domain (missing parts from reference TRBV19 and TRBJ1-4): DGGITQSPKYLFRKEGQNVTLSCEQNLNHDAMYWYRQDPGQGLRLIYYSQIVNDFQKGDIAEGYSVSREKKESFPLTVTSAQKNPTAFYLCASYQTGGTNEKLFFGSGTQLSVL.

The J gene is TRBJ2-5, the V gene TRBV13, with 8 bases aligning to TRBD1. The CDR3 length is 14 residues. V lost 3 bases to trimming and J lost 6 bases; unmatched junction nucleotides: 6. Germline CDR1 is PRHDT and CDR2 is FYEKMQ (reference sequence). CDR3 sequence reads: CASSLSDRVKTQYF. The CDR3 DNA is TGTGCCAGCAGCTTGTCGGACAGGGTGAAGACCCAGTACTTC.

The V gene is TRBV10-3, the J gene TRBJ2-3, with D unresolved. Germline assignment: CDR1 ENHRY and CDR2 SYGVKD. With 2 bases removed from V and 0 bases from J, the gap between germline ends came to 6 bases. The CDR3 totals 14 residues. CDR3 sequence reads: CAISETVSTDTQYF. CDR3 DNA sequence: TGTGCCATCAGTGAGACAGTTAGCACAGATACGCAGTATTTT.

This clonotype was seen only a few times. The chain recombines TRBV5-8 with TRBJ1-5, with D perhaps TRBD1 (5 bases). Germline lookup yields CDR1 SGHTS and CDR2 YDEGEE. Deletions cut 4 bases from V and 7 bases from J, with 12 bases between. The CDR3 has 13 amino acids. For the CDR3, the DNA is TGTGCCAGCAGCCTCCGTAGGGGCCAGCCCCAGCATTTT. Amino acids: CASSLRRGQPQHF.

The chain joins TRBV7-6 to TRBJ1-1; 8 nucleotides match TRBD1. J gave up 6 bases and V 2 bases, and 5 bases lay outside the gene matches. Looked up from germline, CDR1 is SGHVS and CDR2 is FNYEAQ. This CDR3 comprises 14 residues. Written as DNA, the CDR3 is TGTGCCAGCAGCTTAACAGGGGGAAGACCTGAAGCTTTCTTT. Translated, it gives CASSLTGGRPEAFF.

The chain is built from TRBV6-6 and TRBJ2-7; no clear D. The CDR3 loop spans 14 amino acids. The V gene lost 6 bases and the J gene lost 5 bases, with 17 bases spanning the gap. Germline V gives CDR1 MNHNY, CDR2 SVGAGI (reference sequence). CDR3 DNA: TGTGCCAGCAGAGCCGGGCCCCCAGCCCACGAGCAGTACTTC. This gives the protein CASRAGPPAHEQYF.

The CDR3 protein is CASSQEPAGPGWQETQYF. As DNA, the CDR3 is TGTGCCAGCAGCCAAGAACCAGCGGGGCCCGGTTGGCAAGAGACCCAGTACTTC. The J gene is TRBJ2-5, the V gene TRBV3-1, with 7 bases aligning to TRBD2. This CDR3 comprises 18 residues. The V segment lost 0 bases and the J segment 2 bases; nucleotides outside the gene matches: 12. Germline lookup yields CDR1 LGHDT and CDR2 YNNKEL (reference sequence).

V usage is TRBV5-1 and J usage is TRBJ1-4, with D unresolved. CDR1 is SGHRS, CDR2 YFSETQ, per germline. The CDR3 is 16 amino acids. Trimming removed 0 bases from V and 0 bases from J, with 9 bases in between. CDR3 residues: CASSLAIASTNEKLFF. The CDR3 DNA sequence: TGCGCCAGCAGCTTGGCCATAGCCTCAACTAATGAAAAACTGTTTTTT.

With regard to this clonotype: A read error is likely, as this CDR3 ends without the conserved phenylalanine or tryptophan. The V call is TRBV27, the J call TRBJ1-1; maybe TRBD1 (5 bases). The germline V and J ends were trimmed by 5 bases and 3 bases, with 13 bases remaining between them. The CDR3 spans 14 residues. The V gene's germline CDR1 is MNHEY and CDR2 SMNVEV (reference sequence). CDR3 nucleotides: TGTGCCAGCAGTGCCACCCGCAGGGACACTGAAGCTTTCCCT. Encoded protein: CASSATRRDTEAFP.

CDR3 nucleotide sequence: TGTGCCAGCAGCTTGAGGACAGGGGGCGATTCACCCCTCCACTTT. Protein product: CASSLRTGGDSPLHF. The J gene is TRBJ1-6, the V gene TRBV7-9, with 11 positions matching TRBD1. There are 15 residues in the CDR3. V lost 3 bases to trimming and J lost 8 bases; unmatched junction nucleotides: 3. CDR1 SEHNR and CDR2 FQNEAQ come from the germline V gene (reference sequence).

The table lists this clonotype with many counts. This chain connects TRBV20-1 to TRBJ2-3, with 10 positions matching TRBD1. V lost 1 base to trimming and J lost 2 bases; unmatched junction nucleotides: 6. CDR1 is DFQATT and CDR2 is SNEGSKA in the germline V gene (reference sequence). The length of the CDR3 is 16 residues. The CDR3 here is CSARAPGQGYTDTQYF. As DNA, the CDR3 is TGCAGTGCTAGAGCCCCGGGACAGGGGTACACAGATACGCAGTATTTT.

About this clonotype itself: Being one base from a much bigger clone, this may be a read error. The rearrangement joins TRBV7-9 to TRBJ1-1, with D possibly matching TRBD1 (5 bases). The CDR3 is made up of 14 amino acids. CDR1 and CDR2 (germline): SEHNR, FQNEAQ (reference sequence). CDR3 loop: CASRLEGTWTAAFF. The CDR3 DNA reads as TGTGCCAGCAGACTAGAGGGGACGTGGACTGCAGCTTTCTTT.

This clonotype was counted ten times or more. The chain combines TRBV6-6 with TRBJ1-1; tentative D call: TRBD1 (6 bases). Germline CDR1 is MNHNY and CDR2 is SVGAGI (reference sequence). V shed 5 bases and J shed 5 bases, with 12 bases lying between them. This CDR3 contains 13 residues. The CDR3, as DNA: TGTGCCAGCAGTGGAGGGGGTAAAACTGAAGCTTTCTTT. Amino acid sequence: CASSGGGKTEAFF.

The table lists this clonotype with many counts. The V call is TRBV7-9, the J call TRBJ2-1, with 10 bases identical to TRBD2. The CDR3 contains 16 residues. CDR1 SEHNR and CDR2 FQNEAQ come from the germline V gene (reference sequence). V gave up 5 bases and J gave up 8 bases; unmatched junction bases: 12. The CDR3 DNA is TGTGCCAGCAGCCCCAAGGAGGGACTAGCGATCGATGAGCAGTTCTTC. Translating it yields CASSPKEGLAIDEQFF. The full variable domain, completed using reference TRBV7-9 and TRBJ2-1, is DTGVSQNPRHKITKRGQNVTFRCDPISEHNRLYWYRQTLGQGPEFLTYFQNEAQLEKSRLLSDRFSAERPKGSFSTLEIQRTEQGDSAMYLCASSPKEGLAIDEQFFGPGTRLTVL.

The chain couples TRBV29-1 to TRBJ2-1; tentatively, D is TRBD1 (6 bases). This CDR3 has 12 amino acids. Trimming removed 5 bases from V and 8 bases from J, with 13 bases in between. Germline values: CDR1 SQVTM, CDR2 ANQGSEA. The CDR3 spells CSVSKGEYEQFF. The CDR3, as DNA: TGCAGCGTTTCGAAGGGGGAGTATGAGCAGTTCTTC.

This CDR3 is CATSSGGGGQPQHF. The DNA of the CDR3 is TGTGCCACCAGCAGTGGGGGCGGGGGCCAGCCCCAGCATTTT. J is TRBJ1-5 and V is TRBV15; a possible D gene is TRBD1 (6 bases). The CDR3 runs to 14 residues. The germline gives CDR1 LNHNV, CDR2 YYDKDF (reference sequence). The germline V and J ends were trimmed by 3 bases and 7 bases, with 13 bases remaining between them.

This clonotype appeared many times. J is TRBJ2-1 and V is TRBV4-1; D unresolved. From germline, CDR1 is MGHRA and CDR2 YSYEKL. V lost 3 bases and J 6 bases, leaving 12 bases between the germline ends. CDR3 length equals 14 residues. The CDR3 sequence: CASSQVSRGNEQFF. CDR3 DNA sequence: TGCGCCAGCAGCCAGGTCTCGCGCGGCAATGAGCAGTTCTTC.

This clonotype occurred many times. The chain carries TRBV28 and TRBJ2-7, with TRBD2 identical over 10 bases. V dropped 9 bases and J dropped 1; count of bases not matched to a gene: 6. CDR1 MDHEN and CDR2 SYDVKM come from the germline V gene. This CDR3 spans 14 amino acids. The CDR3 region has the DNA TGTGCCAGTTCCCCGGGACTAGCGTCCTACGAGCAGTACTTC. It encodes CASSPGLASYEQYF.

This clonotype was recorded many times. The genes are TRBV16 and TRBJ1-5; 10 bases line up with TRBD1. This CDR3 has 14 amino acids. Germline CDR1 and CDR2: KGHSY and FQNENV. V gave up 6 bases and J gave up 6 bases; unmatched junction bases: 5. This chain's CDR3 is CASRHGTGVQPQHF. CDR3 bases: TGTGCCAGCAGACATGGGACAGGGGTTCAGCCCCAGCATTTT.

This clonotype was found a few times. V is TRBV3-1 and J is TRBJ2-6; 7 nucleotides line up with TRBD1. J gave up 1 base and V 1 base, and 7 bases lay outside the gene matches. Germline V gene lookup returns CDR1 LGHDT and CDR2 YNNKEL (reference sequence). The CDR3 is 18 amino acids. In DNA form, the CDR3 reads TGTGCCAGCAGCCAAGCCCGTGGCAGGGGGTCTGGGGCCAACGTCCTGACTTTC. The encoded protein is CASSQARGRGSGANVLTF.